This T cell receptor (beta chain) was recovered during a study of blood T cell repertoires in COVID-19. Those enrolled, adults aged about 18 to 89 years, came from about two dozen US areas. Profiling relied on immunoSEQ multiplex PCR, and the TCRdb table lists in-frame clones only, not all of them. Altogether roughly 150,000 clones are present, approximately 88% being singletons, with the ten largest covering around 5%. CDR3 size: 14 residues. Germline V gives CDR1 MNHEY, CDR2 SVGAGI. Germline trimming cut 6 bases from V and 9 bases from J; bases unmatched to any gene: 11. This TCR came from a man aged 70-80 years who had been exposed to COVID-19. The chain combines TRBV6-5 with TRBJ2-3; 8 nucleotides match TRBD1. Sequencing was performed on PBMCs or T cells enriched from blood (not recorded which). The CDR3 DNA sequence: TGTGCCAGCAGGCCCCTGGACAGGGAAGACACGCAGTATTTT. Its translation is CASRPLDREDTQYF.